The clone carrying this T cell receptor (beta chain) was observed a few times. Its antigen is unidentified. TCRdb analysed the 5' RACE reads with MiXCR anew, one entry per CDR3 protein. The table shows some 900,000 distinct CDR3 sequences, with roughly an eighth occurring only once. The data were obtained in a study of identical twins. Findings of the study overall: Low generation probability was overrepresented in out-of-frame alpha sequences shared by twins.

With 8 bases removed from V and 12 bases from J, the gap between germline ends came to 17 bases. The germline V gene has CDR1 SNHLY and CDR2 FYNNEI. CDR3 length: 12 amino acids. The data were also submitted as part of a second study, on yellow fever vaccine responses in identical twins.

The receptor was isolated from a woman in her late teens or twenties in good health. Material for sequencing was PBMCs. This chain connects TRBV2 to TRBJ2-1, with D unresolved. The CDR3 sequence: CASDPFLDRQFF. CDR3 DNA: TGTGCCAGCGACCCTTTCCTTGATAGGCAGTTCTTC.